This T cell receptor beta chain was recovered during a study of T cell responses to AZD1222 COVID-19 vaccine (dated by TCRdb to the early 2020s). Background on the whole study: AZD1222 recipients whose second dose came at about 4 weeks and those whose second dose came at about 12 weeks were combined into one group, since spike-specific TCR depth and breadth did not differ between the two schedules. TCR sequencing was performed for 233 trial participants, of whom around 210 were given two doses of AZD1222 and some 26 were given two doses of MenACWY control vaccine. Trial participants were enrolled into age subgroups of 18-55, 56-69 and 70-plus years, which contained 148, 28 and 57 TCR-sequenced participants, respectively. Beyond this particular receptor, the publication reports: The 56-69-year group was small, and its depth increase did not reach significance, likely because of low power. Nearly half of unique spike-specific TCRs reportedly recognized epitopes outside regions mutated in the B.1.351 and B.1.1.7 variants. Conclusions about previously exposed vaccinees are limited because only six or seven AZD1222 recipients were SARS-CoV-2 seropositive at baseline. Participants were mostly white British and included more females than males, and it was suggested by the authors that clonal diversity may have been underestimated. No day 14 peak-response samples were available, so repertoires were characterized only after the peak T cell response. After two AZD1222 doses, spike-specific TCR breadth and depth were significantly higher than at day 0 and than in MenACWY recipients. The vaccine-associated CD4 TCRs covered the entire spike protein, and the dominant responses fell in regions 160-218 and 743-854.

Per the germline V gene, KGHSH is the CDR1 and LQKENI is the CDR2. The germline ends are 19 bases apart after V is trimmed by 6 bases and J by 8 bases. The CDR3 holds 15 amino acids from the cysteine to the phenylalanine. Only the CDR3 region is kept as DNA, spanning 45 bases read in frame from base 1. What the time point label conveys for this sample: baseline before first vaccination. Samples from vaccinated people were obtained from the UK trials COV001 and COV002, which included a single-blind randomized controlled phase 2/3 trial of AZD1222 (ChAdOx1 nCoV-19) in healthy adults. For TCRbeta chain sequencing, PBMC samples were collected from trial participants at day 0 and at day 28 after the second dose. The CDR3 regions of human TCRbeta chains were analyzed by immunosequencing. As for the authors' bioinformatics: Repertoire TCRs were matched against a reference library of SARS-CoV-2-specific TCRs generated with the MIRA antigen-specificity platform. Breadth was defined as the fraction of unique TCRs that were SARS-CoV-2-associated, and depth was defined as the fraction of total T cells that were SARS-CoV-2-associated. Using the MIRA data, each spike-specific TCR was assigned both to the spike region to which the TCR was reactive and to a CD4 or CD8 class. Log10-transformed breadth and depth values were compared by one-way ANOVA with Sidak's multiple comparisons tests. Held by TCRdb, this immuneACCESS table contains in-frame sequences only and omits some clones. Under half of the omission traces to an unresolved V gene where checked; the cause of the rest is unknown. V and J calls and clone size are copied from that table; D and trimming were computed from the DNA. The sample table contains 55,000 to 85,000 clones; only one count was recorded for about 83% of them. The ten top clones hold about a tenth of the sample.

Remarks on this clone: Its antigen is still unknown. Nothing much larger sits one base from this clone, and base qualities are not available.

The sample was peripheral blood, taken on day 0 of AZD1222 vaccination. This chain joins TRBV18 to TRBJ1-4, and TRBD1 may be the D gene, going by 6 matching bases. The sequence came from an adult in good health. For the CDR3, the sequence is CASSLRQVDGEKLFF. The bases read TGTGCCAGCTCTCTTCGACAGGTGGATGGCGAAAAACTGTTTTTT.